The rows below give T cell receptor beta chains drawn from one sample of a study of CD4+ T cells in melanoma. The method was immunoSEQ multiplex PCR; TCRdb's version includes in-frame clones alone and lacks a portion of them. The data contain some 4,300 clones, about 65% of them singletons. Sequencing input: cells from a culture (not recorded whether cultured in vitro). Receptors were obtained from a human donor with melanoma. CDR3s include the opening cysteine and the closing phenylalanine or tryptophan. A D gene is named only where the DNA matches it firmly.

d_gene,len,j_gene,v_gene,CDR3nt,CDR3aa
.,14,TRBJ1-1,TRBV19,TGTGCCAGTAGTATAGGGAGTTCGAGGACTGAAGCTTTCTTT,CASSIGSSRTEAFF